This TCR beta chain was identified in a study of patients and donors after allogeneic stem cell transplantation. The V gene end was trimmed by 4 bases and the J gene end by 5 bases; junction bases not matched to a gene: 8. This CDR3 region has 14 residues. This clonotype was observed a handful of times. TCRdb redid the calling of the RT-PCR reads with MiXCR, one entry per CDR3 protein. Among about a million distinct CDR3 sequences listed, around 17% were seen once. The receptor's source is a human donor who was either an allogeneic HSCT recipient or a stem cell or donor lymphocyte infusion donor (not recorded which). It is not recorded whose cells these are; they may come from a transplant donor. V is TRBV12-3 or TRBV12-4 and J is TRBJ2-7, with 7 positions matching TRBD2. Sequences were obtained from blood, either unsorted or a sorted T cell fraction (not recorded which). CDR3 protein: CASSYLLGGDEQYF. The CDR3 DNA follows: TGTGCCAGCAGTTATCTCCTGGGGGGGGACGAGCAGTACTTC.